Following are 31 T cell receptor beta chains from one sample sequenced in a study of blood T cell repertoires in COVID-19. The method was immunoSEQ multiplex PCR; TCRdb's version includes in-frame clones alone and lacks a portion of them. The sample includes 60,000 to 70,000 clones, about 82% of them seen just once. The sample consisted of peripheral blood. These receptors were taken from a human donor in a cohort sampled during active COVID-19.

This clone was detected a few times. The gene calls are TRBV29-1 and TRBJ1-2, with TRBD1 identical over 10 bases. CDR1 is SQVTM and CDR2 is ANQGSEA in the germline V gene. The CDR3 spans 12 residues. The trim removed 4 bases at V and 6 bases at J, leaving 2 bases unmatched. CDR3 coding DNA: TGCAGCGTTGGGGGGACAGGGGATGGCTACACCTTC. It translates to CSVGGTGDGYTF.

This chain joins TRBV5-4 and TRBJ1-4; no firm D call. Trimming cost V 0 bases and J 7 bases, with 13 bases left between them. The CDR3 spans 15 residues. Germline-derived CDR1 and CDR2 are SGHNT and YYREEE (reference sequence). DNA of the CDR3: TGTGCCAGCAGCTTGGGAAATCAAGGAGTTGAAAAACTGTTTTTT. It codes for CASSLGNQGVEKLFF.

The chain joins TRBV9 to TRBJ1-6; no clear D. The CDR3 runs 13 residues. With 0 bases removed from V and 9 bases from J, the gap between germline ends came to 7 bases. The germline V gene encodes CDR1 SGDLS and CDR2 YYNGEE. CDR3 DNA: TGTGCCAGCAGCGTAGATCTGAGTTCACCCCTCCACTTT. Translated: CASSVDLSSPLHF.

The V and J genes are TRBV7-9 and TRBJ2-7, with D unclear. V was clipped by 5 bases and J by 3 bases, with 8 bases between them. Germline V gene sequence: CDR1 SEHNR, CDR2 FQNEAQ (reference sequence). The CDR3 spans 12 residues. The DNA of the CDR3 is TGTGCCAGCAGCCCCCGGAGCTACGAGCAGTACTTC. It translates to CASSPRSYEQYF.

V gene TRBV11-3 combines with J gene TRBJ2-2, with D possibly matching TRBD2 (6 bases). Deletions cut 2 bases from V and 0 bases from J, with 10 bases between. CDR3 length equals 16 residues. The germline gives CDR1 SGHNT, CDR2 YENEEA. This CDR3 reads CASSLQAGANTGELFF. The CDR3 nucleotides read TGTGCCAGCAGCTTACAAGCGGGCGCGAACACCGGGGAGCTGTTTTTT.

The gene calls are TRBV7-8 and TRBJ1-3; possibly TRBD1 for D (6 bases). The CDR3 extends over 18 amino acids. V lost 0 bases to trimming and J lost 0 bases, with 15 bases between them. The germline CDR1 and CDR2 sequences are SGHVS and FQNEAQ. The CDR3 DNA is TGTGCCAGCAGCTTAGCGCATATGGGCAGGGGCTCTGGAAACACCATATATTTT. Translated: CASSLAHMGRGSGNTIYF. Combining the CDR3 with reference TRBV7-8 and TRBJ1-3 gives the whole variable domain GAGVSQSPRYKVAKRGQDVALRCDPISGHVSLFWYQQALGQGPEFLTYFQNEAQLDKSGLPSDRFFAERPEGSVSTLKIQRTQQEDSAVYLCASSLAHMGRGSGNTIYFGEGSWLTVV.

The chain couples TRBV5-1 to TRBJ2-1; D might be TRBD1 (5 bases). This CDR3 is 17 amino acids long. CDR1 is SGHRS and CDR2 is YFSETQ in the germline V gene. V gave up 0 bases and J gave up 3 bases, with 16 bases separating them. The CDR3 sequence: CASSLAVGQGLYNEQFF. CDR3 bases: TGCGCCAGCAGCTTGGCGGTAGGGCAGGGCCTCTACAATGAGCAGTTCTTC.

V gene TRBV5-1 combines with J gene TRBJ1-2, with a weak D call TRBD1 (5 bases). The germline gives CDR1 SGHRS, CDR2 YFSETQ. V was cut by 2 bases and J by 6 bases, with 14 bases left in between. This CDR3 has 14 residues. CDR3 nucleotides: TGCGCCAGCAGCTTTGCTGGGGCTAGGGATGGCTACACCTTC. It is translated as CASSFAGARDGYTF.

The J gene is TRBJ1-5, the V gene TRBV30; no firm D call. Germline-derived CDR1 and CDR2 are GTSNPN and SVGIG (reference sequence). CDR3 length equals 14 residues. Trimming removed 0 bases at V and 5 bases at J, with 11 bases between. Here the CDR3 DNA reads TGTGCCTGGAGTGTATCTGCTCGGTATCAGCCCCAGCATTTT. This encodes CAWSVSARYQPQHF.

The sample holds one count of this clone. This chain connects TRBV27 to TRBJ1-2; D call uncertain. This CDR3 is 14 amino acids long. V lost 3 bases and J 0 bases, leaving 8 bases between the germline ends. Germline CDR1 and CDR2: MNHEY and SMNVEV (reference sequence). Here the CDR3 DNA reads TGTGCCAGCAGTTTTCGAGGGACTAACTATGGCTACACCTTC. It specifies CASSFRGTNYGYTF.

The V call is TRBV10-3, the J call TRBJ2-1; 11 bases match TRBD2. The germline CDR1 and CDR2 sequences are ENHRY and SYGVKD. Losses at the gene ends were 4 bases for V and 2 bases for J; bases not matched to a gene: 10. This CDR3 is 18 amino acids long. The CDR3 DNA reads as TGTGCCATCAGTGGAGGAGGCCTTAGCGGGGGGGCCTACAATGAGCAGTTCTTC. Its translation: CAISGGGLSGGAYNEQFF.

This clone showed up just a few times. CDR3 protein: CASSGRGQPQHF. DNA for the CDR3: TGTGCCAGCAGCGGGCGGGGGCAGCCCCAGCATTTT. The V gene is TRBV11-2, the J gene TRBJ1-5; possible D gene TRBD1, 5 bases. CDR3 length: 12 amino acids. CDR1 SGHAT and CDR2 FQNNGV come from the germline V gene. The V gene lost 5 bases and the J gene lost 7 bases, with 9 bases spanning the gap.

This chain joins TRBV3-1 (or the pseudogene TRBV3-2) and TRBJ1-3; D gene ambiguous. Trimming removed 0 bases at V and 0 bases at J, with 15 bases between. The CDR3 loop spans 18 amino acids. Germline CDR1 and CDR2: LGHDT and YNNKEL (reference sequence). CDR3 sequence reads: CASSQDIGVPYSGNTIYF. The CDR3 DNA follows: TGTGCCAGCAGCCAAGATATCGGGGTACCTTACTCTGGAAACACCATATATTTT.

The V call is TRBV7-6, the J call TRBJ2-7; TRBD1 agrees at 9 bases. Germline CDR1 and CDR2: SGHVS and FNYEAQ. The CDR3 length is 15 residues. With 5 bases clipped from V and 0 bases from J, the junction kept 5 bases outside the gene matches. CDR3 protein: CASSQGTGFSYEQYF. CDR3 DNA: TGTGCCAGCAGCCAGGGGACAGGGTTCTCCTACGAGCAGTACTTC.

V is TRBV3-1 (or the pseudogene TRBV3-2) and J is TRBJ2-7; 12 bases are a match to TRBD2. This CDR3 is 15 amino acids long. Looked up from germline, CDR1 is LGHDT and CDR2 is YNNKEL (reference sequence). Losses at the gene ends were 3 bases for V and 4 bases for J; bases not matched to a gene: 4. CDR3 sequence (DNA): TGTGCCAGCAGCCAGACTAGCGGGGGTATTTACGAGCAGTACTTC. The encoded protein is CASSQTSGGIYEQYF.

This chain uses TRBV7-2 with TRBJ2-7, with 9 bases identical to TRBD1. The trim removed 8 bases at V and 4 bases at J, leaving 6 bases unmatched. The germline gives CDR1 SGHTA, CDR2 FQGNSA. The length of the CDR3 is 13 residues. The CDR3 loop is CASAQGAMYEQYF. The DNA for the CDR3 is TGTGCCAGCGCACAGGGGGCGATGTACGAGCAGTACTTC.

V is TRBV4-3 and J is TRBJ2-1; 10 bases are shared with TRBD2. This CDR3 is 16 amino acids long. Per the germline V gene, CDR1 is LGHNA and CDR2 is YSLEER. The V and J ends lost 0 bases and 6 bases, in that order; junction bases with no gene match: 5. DNA of the CDR3: TGCGCCAGCAGCCAAGATGGCGCTAGCGGGGGCAATGAGCAGTTCTTC. Translation gives CASSQDGASGGNEQFF.

This rearrangement joins TRBV2 to TRBJ1-2; 8 bases align to TRBD1. CDR1 and CDR2 (germline): SNHLY, FYNNEI. The length of the CDR3 is 13 residues. Trimming cost V 6 bases and J 5 bases; bases outside gene matches: 5. The CDR3 spells CASRPGQVYGYTF. Written as DNA, the CDR3 is TGTGCCAGCAGACCGGGACAGGTATATGGCTACACCTTC. Full variable domain (remainder filled in from reference TRBV2 and TRBJ1-2): EPEVTQTPSHQVTQMGQEVILRCVPISNHLYFYWYRQILGQKVEFLVSFYNNEISEKSEIFDDQFSVERPDGSNFTLKIRSTKLEDSAMYFCASRPGQVYGYTFGSGTRLTVV.

This clone was recorded a few times. This sequence joins TRBV6-5 and TRBJ1-6, with 9 bases that match TRBD1. Germline V lookup: CDR1 MNHEY, CDR2 SVGAGI. V lost 6 bases and J lost 10; bases outside the gene matches: 4. The CDR3 runs 13 residues. CDR3 region: CASRATGGSPLHF. The CDR3 DNA is TGTGCCAGCAGGGCGACAGGGGGGTCACCCCTCCACTTT.

The genes are TRBV3-1 (or the pseudogene TRBV3-2) and TRBJ2-7; D possibly corresponds to TRBD2 (6 bases). Germline V gene data show CDR1 as LGHDT and CDR2 as YNNKEL (reference sequence). The germline V and J ends were trimmed by 8 bases and 3 bases, with 8 bases remaining between them. This CDR3 has 11 amino acids. The CDR3: CASSEGYEQYF. As DNA, the CDR3 is TGTGCCAGCTCGGAGGGCTACGAGCAGTACTTC.

This chain uses TRBV7-8 with TRBJ2-3; TRBD2 agrees at 7 bases. The CDR3 consists of 13 residues. Germline CDR1 SGHVS, CDR2 FQNEAQ. Trimming took 0 bases from V and 11 from J; bases not matched to a gene: 5. DNA for the CDR3: TGTGCCAGCAGCTTAGCGGCGGGAGTGAAGCAGTATTTT. It is translated as CASSLAAGVKQYF.

This clone was observed a single time. This chain joins TRBV4-1 and TRBJ2-3; D perhaps matches TRBD1 (5 bases). This CDR3 spans 15 amino acids. Germline V gives CDR1 MGHRA, CDR2 YSYEKL. The germline V and J ends were trimmed by 4 bases and 5 bases, with 16 bases remaining between them. The CDR3 nucleotides are TGCGCCAGCAGCCGGACACGGCATGATGGAGATACGCAGTATTTT. This gives the protein CASSRTRHDGDTQYF.

This sequence joins TRBV19 and TRBJ1-5; TRBD1 agrees at 9 bases. There are 14 residues in the CDR3. Germline CDR1 reads LNHDA; CDR2 reads SQIVND (reference sequence). V shed 9 bases, J shed 1 base, and the junction held 4 bases outside the gene matches. Written as DNA, the CDR3 is TGTGCCAGCACGGGACAGGGAAGCAATCAGCCCCAGCATTTT. Amino acid sequence: CASTGQGSNQPQHF.

This clone was detected only a few times. The chain couples TRBV9 to TRBJ1-3; D ambiguous. The CDR3 is 17 residues long. Between the trimmed V and J ends, which lost 1 base and 2 bases, there was a span of 16 bases. Germline CDR1 SGDLS, CDR2 YYNGEE. CDR3 sequence: CASSVLSQRVAGNTIYF. The DNA of the CDR3 is TGTGCCAGCAGCGTATTAAGTCAGAGGGTCGCTGGAAACACCATATATTTT.

The chain carries TRBV24-1 and TRBJ2-2, with 10 bases aligning to TRBD1. From germline, CDR1 is KGHDR and CDR2 SFDVKD. The CDR3 runs 17 residues. Germline trimming cut 0 bases from V and 5 bases from J; bases unmatched to any gene: 5. Here the CDR3 DNA reads TGTGCCACCAGTGATTTGAAGGGACAGGGGAAGACCGGGGAGCTGTTTTTT. Translated, it gives CATSDLKGQGKTGELFF.

The chain couples TRBV5-1 to TRBJ1-2; perhaps TRBD1 as D (5 bases). This CDR3 region has 13 residues. Trimming took off 3 bases at V and 1 base at J, with 7 bases between the two ends. Germline CDR1 SGHRS, CDR2 YFSETQ. The CDR3 protein is CASSSTVNYGYTF. The CDR3, as DNA: TGCGCCAGCAGCTCGACAGTTAACTATGGCTACACCTTC.

V usage is TRBV2 and J usage is TRBJ1-2, with TRBD1 identical over 7 bases. Germline V gene lookup returns CDR1 SNHLY and CDR2 FYNNEI. V trimming: 7 bases; J trimming: 1 base; junction bases outside the gene matches: 9. This CDR3 has 15 residues. The CDR3 is CASTVTGLLNYGYTF. CDR3 in DNA: TGTGCCAGCACTGTGACAGGGCTACTTAACTATGGCTACACCTTC.

The rearrangement links TRBV5-1 to TRBJ1-5; D perhaps matches TRBD1 (6 bases). Germline V gene data show CDR1 as SGHRS and CDR2 as YFSETQ. The CDR3 contains 15 residues. Trimming took 4 bases from V and 0 from J, leaving 11 bases between them. CDR3 region: CASSPGTNSNQPQHF. CDR3 DNA sequence: TGCGCCAGCAGCCCCGGGACAAATAGCAATCAGCCCCAGCATTTT.

This chain joins TRBV7-3 and TRBJ1-2, with 9 bases matching TRBD1. V dropped 4 bases and J dropped 2; count of bases not matched to a gene: 2. The CDR3 runs 14 residues. Germline-derived CDR1 and CDR2 are SGHTA and FQGTGA. The CDR3: CASSSGTGNYGYTF. CDR3 coding DNA: TGTGCCAGCAGCTCAGGGACAGGGAACTATGGCTACACCTTC.

J is TRBJ1-2 and V is TRBV28; 8 bases are shared with TRBD1. This CDR3 contains 13 residues. Germline-derived CDR1 and CDR2 are MDHEN and SYDVKM. The V gene end was trimmed by 8 bases and the J gene end by 2 bases; junction bases not matched to a gene: 4. The CDR3 here is CASAGGWNYGYTF. The CDR3 bases are TGTGCCAGCGCAGGGGGCTGGAACTATGGCTACACCTTC.

V gene TRBV4-1 combines with J gene TRBJ2-2, with 9 bases fitting TRBD1. The CDR3 is 21 residues long. Germline values: CDR1 MGHRA, CDR2 YSYEKL. The J segment lost 4 bases and the V segment lost 1 base, leaving 19 bases of the junction unmatched. CDR3 residues: CASSQARGTGSLLAGTGELFF. The CDR3 DNA follows: TGCGCCAGCAGCCAAGCCCGAGGGACAGGGTCGTTGTTAGCGGGCACCGGGGAGCTGTTTTTT.